This T cell receptor beta chain derives from a study of blood T cells in healthy people across ages. This clonotype was observed a few times. This CDR3 spans 13 amino acids. V was pared by 1 base and J by 9 bases, with 10 bases between. The germline V gene encodes CDR1 SEHNR and CDR2 FQNEAQ (reference sequence). With a J-beta primer mix and a sample-barcoded 5' primer, a second PCR ran 7 to 11 cycles. Tagging of each cDNA molecule was performed by a template-switch adaptor with 12 random nucleotides. TCRdb processed the 5' RACE reads anew with MiXCR; each CDR3 protein has one entry. The table has some 1.5 million distinct CDR3 sequences, roughly two fifths seen once.

Source material: blood. The TCR comes from a woman aged 18-35 years in good health. This rearrangement joins TRBV7-9 to TRBJ1-5; unclear D gene. CDR3 residues: CASSLVGDRPQHF. CDR3 DNA: TGTGCCAGCAGCTTAGTCGGGGATCGGCCCCAGCATTTT.